Below, 24 T cell receptor beta chains from the same sample are listed, as sequenced in a study of blood T cell repertoires in COVID-19. Assay used: immunoSEQ multiplex PCR; TCRdb lists only in-frame clones, some missing. The table shows 50,000 or so clones, with 85% to 95% occurring only once. What was sequenced was peripheral blood. The source is a woman of 80 years or more with acute or convalescent COVID-19.

This chain connects TRBV7-9 to TRBJ1-3, with unresolved D. Germline V gene data show CDR1 as SEHNR and CDR2 as FQNEAQ (reference sequence). The CDR3 sequence is 15 residues long. Trimming removed 3 bases from V and 0 bases from J, with 9 bases in between. The CDR3 reads CASSFGPFSGNTIYF. In DNA form, the CDR3 reads TGTGCCAGCAGCTTTGGCCCTTTCTCTGGAAACACCATATATTTT.

The V gene is TRBV6-5, the J gene TRBJ1-2; 11 bases line up with TRBD1. The junction had 8 bases not matched to a gene; V was cut back by 6 bases and J by 5 bases. The CDR3 extends over 15 amino acids. CDR1 MNHEY and CDR2 SVGAGI come from the germline V gene. CDR3 DNA sequence: TGTGCCAGCAGGCGGACAGGGGGCGCAGAATATGGCTACACCTTC. Protein sequence: CASRRTGGAEYGYTF.

V is TRBV30 and J is TRBJ1-3; D perhaps matches TRBD1 (6 bases). The CDR3 extends over 15 amino acids. V was shortened by 2 bases and J by 0 bases, with 11 bases between the two germline ends. Germline V CDR1 and CDR2: GTSNPN, SVGIG (reference sequence). This chain's CDR3 is CAWSNGQSSGNTIYF. The DNA for the CDR3 is TGTGCCTGGAGTAATGGACAGTCCTCTGGAAACACCATATATTTT.

This sequence joins TRBV30 and TRBJ1-1, with D hard to call. Per the germline V gene, CDR1 is GTSNPN and CDR2 is SVGIG (reference sequence). The V end lost 2 bases, the J end lost 1 base, and 8 bases lay between the germline ends. The CDR3 spans 13 residues. The CDR3: CAWSKRGNTEAFF. CDR3 sequence (DNA): TGTGCCTGGAGTAAACGGGGGAACACTGAAGCTTTCTTT.

The V and J genes are TRBV6-5 and TRBJ1-1; 8 bases are a match to TRBD1. The ends lost 7 bases at V and 7 bases at J; junction bases unmatched: 8. Germline loops: CDR1 MNHEY, CDR2 SVGAGI. The CDR3 spans 13 residues. CDR3 nucleotide sequence: TGTGCCAGCACCTCCAGGGGGCCGGGTGAAGCTTTCTTT. Protein product: CASTSRGPGEAFF.

The chain couples TRBV5-4 to TRBJ1-1; no firm D call. The CDR3 consists of 13 residues. From germline, CDR1 is SGHNT and CDR2 YYREEE (reference sequence). The V end lost 2 bases, the J end lost 5 bases, and 10 bases lay between the germline ends. CDR3 nucleotides: TGTGCCAGCAGCTTTGCGGGTGGTACTGAAGCTTTCTTT. Translation gives CASSFAGGTEAFF.

The chain recombines TRBV7-8 with TRBJ2-1; D not resolved. This CDR3 has 17 residues. Germline loops: CDR1 SGHVS, CDR2 FQNEAQ. The V gene lost 6 bases and the J gene lost 4 bases, with 22 bases spanning the gap. As DNA, the CDR3 is TGTGCCAGCAGTGCCCCTACGCGAAGATTTGATTACAATGAGCAGTTCTTC. Its translation is CASSAPTRRFDYNEQFF.

The rearrangement joins TRBV27 to TRBJ2-7; TRBD1 is a possible D gene (6 bases). The CDR3 spans 16 residues. Per the germline V gene, CDR1 is MNHEY and CDR2 is SMNVEV (reference sequence). Trimming cost V 2 bases and J 5 bases, with 19 bases left between them. This chain's CDR3 is CASSLSPGQGYNEQYF. CDR3 nucleotides: TGTGCCAGCAGTTTAAGCCCTGGGCAGGGGTACAACGAGCAGTACTTC.

The genes are TRBV30 and TRBJ2-7, with 9 nucleotides matching TRBD1. V dropped 2 bases and J dropped 3; count of bases not matched to a gene: 8. Per the germline V gene, CDR1 is GTSNPN and CDR2 is SVGIG (reference sequence). CDR3 size: 15 residues. This chain's CDR3 is CAWSTSGTGHYEQYF. CDR3 sequence (DNA): TGTGCCTGGAGTACCTCCGGGACAGGGCACTACGAGCAGTACTTC. Drawing the rest from reference TRBV30 and TRBJ2-7, the complete variable domain is SQTIHQWPATLVQPVGSPLSLECTVEGTSNPNLYWYRQAAGRGLQLLFYSVGIGQISSEVPQNLSASRPQDRQFILSSKKLLLSDSGFYLCAWSTSGTGHYEQYFGPGTRLTVT.

CDR3 loop: CASSIDPGRRAEAFF. Here the CDR3 DNA reads TGTGCCAGTAGTATAGATCCCGGGAGGCGGGCTGAAGCTTTCTTT. The chain uses TRBV19 and TRBJ1-1; D gene uncertain. The V gene's germline CDR1 is LNHDA and CDR2 SQIVND (reference sequence). V was shortened by 0 bases and J by 6 bases, with 14 bases between the two germline ends. This CDR3 has 15 amino acids.

This CDR3 is CASSLQGYGYTF. Here the CDR3 DNA reads TGCGCCAGCAGCCTACAGGGATATGGCTACACCTTC. This chain uses TRBV5-1 with TRBJ1-2, with a weak D call TRBD1 (6 bases). Per germline, CDR1 SGHRS and CDR2 YFSETQ. There are 12 residues in the CDR3. Trimming stripped 4 bases from V and 5 bases from J, with 9 bases between.

This clone was counted a single time. This rearrangement joins TRBV20-1 to TRBJ1-1, with D uncertain. This CDR3 region has 11 residues. Germline loops: CDR1 DFQATT, CDR2 SNEGSKA (reference sequence). CDR3 sequence (DNA): TGCAGCACAGCATTGAACACTGAAGCTTTCTTT. This gives the protein CSTALNTEAFF.

V and J are TRBV4-1 and TRBJ1-4; a possible D gene is TRBD1 (6 bases). CDR1 MGHRA and CDR2 YSYEKL come from the germline V gene. The CDR3 is made up of 15 amino acids. V shed 3 bases and J shed 7 bases, with 15 bases lying between them. In DNA form, the CDR3 reads TGCGCCAGCAGCCACCAGTGGGGGCAGGGTGAAAAACTGTTTTTT. Encoded protein: CASSHQWGQGEKLFF.

The CDR3 region has the DNA TGCGCCAGCAGCCACCTCCGGACTAGAAAACCCTACAATGAGCAGTTCTTC. This translates into CASSHLRTRKPYNEQFF. J is TRBJ2-1 and V is TRBV4-1, with 7 bases identical to TRBD2. V lost 3 bases, J lost 2 bases, and 10 bases stayed unmatched. This CDR3 is 17 amino acids long. Germline V gene data show CDR1 as MGHRA and CDR2 as YSYEKL.

The chain employs TRBV5-1 and TRBJ2-1, with 7 bases aligning to TRBD1. The length of the CDR3 is 14 residues. J was trimmed by 2 bases and V by 4 bases; bases with no gene match: 3. Germline-derived CDR1 and CDR2 are SGHRS and YFSETQ. CDR3 in amino acids: CASSLTGAYNEQFF. The CDR3 coding sequence is TGCGCCAGCAGCCTCACAGGGGCCTACAATGAGCAGTTCTTC. Full variable domain (outside the CDR3, taken from reference TRBV5-1 and TRBJ2-1): KAGVTQTPRYLIKTRGQQVTLSCSPISGHRSVSWYQQTPGQGLQFLFEYFSETQRNKGNFPGRFSGRQFSNSRSEMNVSTLELGDSALYLCASSLTGAYNEQFFGPGTRLTVL.

The chain carries TRBV6-1 and TRBJ2-4, with TRBD2 as a possible D gene (6 bases). This CDR3 has 18 residues. V dropped 0 bases and J dropped 2 bases, with 17 bases sitting between them. CDR1 and CDR2 from the germline V gene are MNHNS and SASEGT. CDR3: CASSEAGGAFLTKNIQYF. The CDR3 DNA reads as TGTGCCAGCAGTGAAGCCGGAGGGGCCTTCCTAACCAAAAACATTCAGTACTTC.

This chain uses TRBV30 with TRBJ1-5, with D possibly matching TRBD1 (6 bases). Trimming took off 0 bases at V and 1 base at J, with 10 bases between the two ends. Germline CDR1 GTSNPN, CDR2 SVGIG (reference sequence). CDR3 length: 15 amino acids. CDR3 amino acids: CAWSVYRASNQPQHF. The DNA for the CDR3 is TGTGCCTGGAGTGTCTACAGGGCGAGCAATCAGCCCCAGCATTTT.

V is TRBV18 and J is TRBJ2-6; D might be TRBD1 (5 bases). CDR1 and CDR2 (germline): KGHSH, LQKENI. Trimming pared 2 bases from V and 0 bases from J, leaving 17 bases between. The CDR3 has 19 amino acids. The CDR3 DNA reads TGTGCCAGCTCACCATTTGCCAGGACAATCCTCTCTGGGGCCAACGTCCTGACTTTC. Translating it yields CASSPFARTILSGANVLTF. Full variable domain (remainder filled in from reference TRBV18 and TRBJ2-6): NAGVMQNPRHLVRRRGQEARLRCSPMKGHSHVYWYRQLPEEGLKFMVYLQKENIIDESGMPKERFSAEFPKEGPSILRIQQVVRGDSAAYFCASSPFARTILSGANVLTFGAGSRLTVL.

The rearrangement joins TRBV7-3 to TRBJ2-2, with 11 bases identical to TRBD2. The V segment lost 0 bases and the J segment 5 bases; nucleotides outside the gene matches: 8. Germline CDR1 is SGHTA and CDR2 is FQGTGA. The CDR3 consists of 18 residues. The DNA for the CDR3 is TGTGCCAGCAGCTTAACGGCTAGCGGGAGGATTAGGACCGGGGAGCTGTTTTTT. The encoded protein is CASSLTASGRIRTGELFF.

This clone was picked up one time. The chain couples TRBV18 to TRBJ1-1; the match to TRBD1 covers 8 bases. V lost 2 bases to trimming and J lost 1 base; unmatched junction nucleotides: 0. CDR1 is KGHSH and CDR2 is LQKENI in the germline V gene. The CDR3 consists of 14 residues. The CDR3 DNA follows: TGTGCCAGCTCACCAGACAGGGGGAACACTGAAGCTTTCTTT. Its translation is CASSPDRGNTEAFF.

The chain is built from TRBV5-1 and TRBJ2-1; D is ambiguous. The CDR3 is 13 residues long. Germline values: CDR1 SGHRS, CDR2 YFSETQ. The V and J ends lost 0 bases and 4 bases respectively, with 5 bases between them. The CDR3 DNA is TGCGCCAGCAGCTTGGCTGTTTACAATGAGCAGTTCTTC. This codes for CASSLAVYNEQFF.

The V call is TRBV28, the J call TRBJ1-5; D is possibly TRBD1 (6 bases). V gave up 1 base and J gave up 7 bases, with 14 bases separating them. The CDR3 has 15 amino acids. In germline, CDR1 is MDHEN, CDR2 SYDVKM. In DNA, the CDR3 is TGTGCCAGCAGTTTATCAGACAGGTCCCAGCAGCCCCAGCATTTT. Translation: CASSLSDRSQQPQHF.

The rearrangement uses TRBV5-1 and TRBJ2-7; 8 bases fit TRBD1. Trimming took 1 base from V and 6 from J; bases not matched to a gene: 3. The CDR3 is 13 amino acids. Germline V gene data show CDR1 as SGHRS and CDR2 as YFSETQ. CDR3 residues: CASSLWTGPEQYF. CDR3 coding DNA: TGCGCCAGCAGCTTGTGGACAGGGCCCGAGCAGTACTTC.

The rearrangement joins TRBV6-5 to TRBJ1-2, with D maybe TRBD1 (6 bases). The CDR3 is made up of 12 amino acids. Trimming stripped 6 bases from V and 5 bases from J, with 10 bases between. CDR1 and CDR2 (germline): MNHEY, SVGAGI. CDR3: CASRADRYGYTF. The CDR3 DNA sequence: TGTGCCAGCAGAGCGGACAGATATGGCTACACCTTC.